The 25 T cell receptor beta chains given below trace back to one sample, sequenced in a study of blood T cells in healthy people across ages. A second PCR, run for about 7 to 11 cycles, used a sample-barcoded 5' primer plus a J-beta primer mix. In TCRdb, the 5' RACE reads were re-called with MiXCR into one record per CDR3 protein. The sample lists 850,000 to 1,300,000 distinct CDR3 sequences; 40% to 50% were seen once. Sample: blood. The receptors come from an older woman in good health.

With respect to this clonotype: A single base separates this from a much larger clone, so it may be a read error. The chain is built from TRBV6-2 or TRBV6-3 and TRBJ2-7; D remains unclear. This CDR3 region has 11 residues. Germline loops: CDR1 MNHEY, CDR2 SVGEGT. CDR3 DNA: TGTGCCAGCAGTTATGATGGAGAGCACTACTTC. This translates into CASSYDGEHYF.

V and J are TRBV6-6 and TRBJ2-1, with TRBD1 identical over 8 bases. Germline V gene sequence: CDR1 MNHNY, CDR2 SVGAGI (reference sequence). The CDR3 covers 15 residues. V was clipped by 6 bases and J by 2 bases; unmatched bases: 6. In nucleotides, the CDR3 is TGTGCCAGCAGGCCCGGGACAGGAACCTACAATGAGCAGTTCTTC. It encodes CASRPGTGTYNEQFF.

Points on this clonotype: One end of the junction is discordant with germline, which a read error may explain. CDR3 bases: TGCGCCAGCAGCCAAGTGCAGGGAGAGGCCCAGTACTTC. Amino acid sequence: CASSQVQGEAQYF. The rearrangement joins TRBV4-1 to TRBJ2-5; D tentatively reads TRBD1 or TRBD2 (5 bases each). Germline CDR1 is MGHRA and CDR2 is YSYEKL. This CDR3 has 13 amino acids.

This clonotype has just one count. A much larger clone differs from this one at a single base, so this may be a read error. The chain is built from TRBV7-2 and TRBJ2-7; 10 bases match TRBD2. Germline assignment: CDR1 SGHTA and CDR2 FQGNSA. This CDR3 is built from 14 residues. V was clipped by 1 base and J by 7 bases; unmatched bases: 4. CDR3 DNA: TGTGCCAGCAGCTTAGAACTAGCGGGGAGGGAGCAGTACTTC. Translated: CASSLELAGREQYF.

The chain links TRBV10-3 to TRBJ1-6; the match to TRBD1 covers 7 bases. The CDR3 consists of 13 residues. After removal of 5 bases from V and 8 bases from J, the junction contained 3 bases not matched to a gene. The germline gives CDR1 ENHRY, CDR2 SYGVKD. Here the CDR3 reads CAISPTGDSPLHF. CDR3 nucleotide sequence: TGTGCCATCAGTCCAACAGGGGATTCACCCCTCCACTTT.

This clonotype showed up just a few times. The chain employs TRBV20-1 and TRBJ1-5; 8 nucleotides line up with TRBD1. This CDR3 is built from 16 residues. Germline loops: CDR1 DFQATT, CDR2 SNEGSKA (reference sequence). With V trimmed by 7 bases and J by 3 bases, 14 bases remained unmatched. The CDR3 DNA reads TGCAGTGTTAAGACCCCTCGGGACAGGCACAATCAGCCCCAGCATTTT. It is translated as CSVKTPRDRHNQPQHF.

In DNA, the CDR3 is TGCAGTGCTAGTAGGCTTTCCTACAATGAGCAGTTCTTC. Translating it yields CSASRLSYNEQFF. The chain combines TRBV20-1 with TRBJ2-1; D is uncertain. The CDR3 runs to 13 residues. Germline CDR1 and CDR2: DFQATT and SNEGSKA (reference sequence). Between the trimmed V and J ends, which lost 3 bases and 1 base, there was a span of 7 bases.

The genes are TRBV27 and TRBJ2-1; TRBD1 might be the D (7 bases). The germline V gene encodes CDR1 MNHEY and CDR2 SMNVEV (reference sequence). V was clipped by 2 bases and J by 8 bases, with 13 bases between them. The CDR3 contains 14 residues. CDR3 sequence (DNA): TGTGCCAGCAGTTTAGTAGGCAGGGGGGATGAGCAGTTCTTC. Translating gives CASSLVGRGDEQFF.

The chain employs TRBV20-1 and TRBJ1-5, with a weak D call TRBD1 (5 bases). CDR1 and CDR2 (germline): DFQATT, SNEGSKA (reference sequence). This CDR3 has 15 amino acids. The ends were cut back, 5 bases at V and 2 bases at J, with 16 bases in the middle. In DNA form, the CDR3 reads TGCAGTGCTGGTAGTGGGGGTCTCGGCAATCAGCCCCAGCATTTT. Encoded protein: CSAGSGGLGNQPQHF.

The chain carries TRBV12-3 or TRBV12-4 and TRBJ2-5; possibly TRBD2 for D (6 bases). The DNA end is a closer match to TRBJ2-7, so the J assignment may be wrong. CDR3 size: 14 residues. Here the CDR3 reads CASSLFGEDSEQYF. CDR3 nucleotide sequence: TGTGCCAGCAGTTTATTCGGGGAGGACTCCGAGCAGTACTTC.

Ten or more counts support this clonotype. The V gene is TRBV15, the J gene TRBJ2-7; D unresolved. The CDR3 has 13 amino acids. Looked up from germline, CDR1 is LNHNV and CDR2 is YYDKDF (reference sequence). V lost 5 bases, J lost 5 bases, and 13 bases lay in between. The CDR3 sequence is CATSVSKGNEQYF. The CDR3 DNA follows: TGTGCCACCAGCGTTTCCAAGGGTAACGAGCAGTACTTC. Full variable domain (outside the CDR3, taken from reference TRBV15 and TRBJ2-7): DAMVIQNPRYQVTQFGKPVTLSCSQTLNHNVMYWYQQKSSQAPKLLFHYYDKDFNNEADTPDNFQSRRPNTSFCFLDIRSPGLGDTAMYLCATSVSKGNEQYFGPGTRLTVT.

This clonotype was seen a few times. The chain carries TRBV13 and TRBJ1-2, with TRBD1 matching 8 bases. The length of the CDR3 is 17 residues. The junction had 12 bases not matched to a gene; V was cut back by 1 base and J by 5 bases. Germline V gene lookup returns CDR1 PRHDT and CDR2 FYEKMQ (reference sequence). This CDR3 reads CASSLDTPGQGEYGYTF. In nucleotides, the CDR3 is TGTGCCAGCAGCTTAGATACCCCCGGACAGGGAGAGTATGGCTACACCTTC.

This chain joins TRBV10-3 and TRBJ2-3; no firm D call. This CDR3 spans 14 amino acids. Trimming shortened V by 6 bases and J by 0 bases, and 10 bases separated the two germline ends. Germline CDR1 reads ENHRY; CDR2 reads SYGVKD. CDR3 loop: CAISTLTSTDTQYF. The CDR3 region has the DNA TGTGCCATCAGCACCTTAACTAGCACAGATACGCAGTATTTT.

The CDR3 is CASSYVRDRANEQYF. As DNA, the CDR3 is TGTGCCAGCAGTTATGTGCGGGACAGGGCGAACGAGCAGTACTTC. The rearrangement uses TRBV6-5 and TRBJ2-4; TRBD1 matches 9 bases. TRBJ2-7 explains the end of the DNA better; the J call may be wrong. CDR1 and CDR2 from the germline V gene are MNHEY and SVGAGI. The CDR3 has 15 residues.

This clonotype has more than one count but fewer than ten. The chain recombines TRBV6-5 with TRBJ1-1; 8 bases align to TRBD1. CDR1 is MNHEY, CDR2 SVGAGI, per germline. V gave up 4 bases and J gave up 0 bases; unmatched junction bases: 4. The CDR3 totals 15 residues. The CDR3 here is CASSSGQGMNTEAFF. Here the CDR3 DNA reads TGTGCCAGCAGTTCCGGACAGGGAATGAACACTGAAGCTTTCTTT.

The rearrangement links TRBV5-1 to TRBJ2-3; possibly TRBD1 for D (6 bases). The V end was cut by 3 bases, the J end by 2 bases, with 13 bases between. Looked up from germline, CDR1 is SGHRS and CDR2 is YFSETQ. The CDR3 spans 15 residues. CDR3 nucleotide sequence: TGCGCCAGCAGCTGGGACACCGCCTCCACAGATACGCAGTATTTT. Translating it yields CASSWDTASTDTQYF.

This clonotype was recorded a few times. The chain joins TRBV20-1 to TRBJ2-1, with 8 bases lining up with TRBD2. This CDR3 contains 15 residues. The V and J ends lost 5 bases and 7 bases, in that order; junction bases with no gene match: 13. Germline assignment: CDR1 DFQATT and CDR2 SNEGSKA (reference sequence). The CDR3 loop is CSAYPLAGSGNEQFF. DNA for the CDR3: TGCAGTGCTTATCCCCTAGCGGGCTCGGGGAATGAGCAGTTCTTC.

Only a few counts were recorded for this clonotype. The CDR3 loop reads CATAFGTDTQYF. The CDR3 region has the DNA TGTGCCACCGCGTTTGGCACAGATACGCAGTATTTT. The V gene is TRBV12-3 or TRBV12-4, the J gene TRBJ2-3, with no clear D. Trimming cost V 10 bases and J 1 base, with 9 bases left between them. This CDR3 is 12 amino acids long.

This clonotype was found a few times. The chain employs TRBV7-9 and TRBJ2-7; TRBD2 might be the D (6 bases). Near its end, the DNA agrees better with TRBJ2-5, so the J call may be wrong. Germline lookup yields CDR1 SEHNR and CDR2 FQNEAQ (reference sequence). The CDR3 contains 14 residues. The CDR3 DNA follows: TGTGCCAGCAGCTGGGACGGAGGGATGGAGACCCAGTACTTC. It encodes CASSWDGGMETQYF.

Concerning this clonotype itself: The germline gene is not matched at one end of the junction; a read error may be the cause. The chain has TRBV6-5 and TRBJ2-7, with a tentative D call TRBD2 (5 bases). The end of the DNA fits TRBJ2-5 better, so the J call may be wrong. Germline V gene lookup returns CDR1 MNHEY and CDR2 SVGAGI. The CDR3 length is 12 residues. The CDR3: CAGSPTGETQYF. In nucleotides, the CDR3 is TGTGCCGGCAGCCCGACGGGGGAGACCCAGTACTTC.

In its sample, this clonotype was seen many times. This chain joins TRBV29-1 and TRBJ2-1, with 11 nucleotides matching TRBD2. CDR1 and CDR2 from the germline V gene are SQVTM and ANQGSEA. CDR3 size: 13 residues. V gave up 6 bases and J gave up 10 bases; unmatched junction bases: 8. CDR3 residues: CSVLAGGHREQFF. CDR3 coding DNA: TGCAGCGTCCTAGCGGGAGGTCACAGGGAGCAGTTCTTC.

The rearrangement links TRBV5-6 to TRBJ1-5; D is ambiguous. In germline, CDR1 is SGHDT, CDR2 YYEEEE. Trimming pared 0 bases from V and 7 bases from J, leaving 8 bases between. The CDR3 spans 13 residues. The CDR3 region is CASSLGRRQPQHF. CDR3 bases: TGTGCCAGCAGCTTGGGCCGTAGGCAGCCCCAGCATTTT.

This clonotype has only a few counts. For the CDR3, the DNA is TGTGCCAGCAGCGTAGGAGGGATATCTCTCTATGAGCAGTTCTTC. Its translation is CASSVGGISLYEQFF. The J gene is TRBJ2-1, the V gene TRBV9, with D maybe TRBD2 (5 bases). This CDR3 is built from 15 residues. V was clipped by 0 bases and J by 8 bases, with 15 bases between them. From germline, CDR1 is SGDLS and CDR2 YYNGEE.

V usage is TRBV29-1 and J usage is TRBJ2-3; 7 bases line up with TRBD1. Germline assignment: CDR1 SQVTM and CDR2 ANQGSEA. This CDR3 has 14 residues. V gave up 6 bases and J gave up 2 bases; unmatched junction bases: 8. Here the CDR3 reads CSVKETGTTDTQYF. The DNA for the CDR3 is TGCAGCGTGAAGGAGACAGGGACCACAGATACGCAGTATTTT.

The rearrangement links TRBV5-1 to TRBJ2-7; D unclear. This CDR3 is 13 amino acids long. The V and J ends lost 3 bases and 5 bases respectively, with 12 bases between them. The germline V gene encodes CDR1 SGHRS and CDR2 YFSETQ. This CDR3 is CASSSILRDEQYF. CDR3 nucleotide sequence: TGCGCCAGCAGCTCCATCTTAAGAGACGAGCAGTACTTC.